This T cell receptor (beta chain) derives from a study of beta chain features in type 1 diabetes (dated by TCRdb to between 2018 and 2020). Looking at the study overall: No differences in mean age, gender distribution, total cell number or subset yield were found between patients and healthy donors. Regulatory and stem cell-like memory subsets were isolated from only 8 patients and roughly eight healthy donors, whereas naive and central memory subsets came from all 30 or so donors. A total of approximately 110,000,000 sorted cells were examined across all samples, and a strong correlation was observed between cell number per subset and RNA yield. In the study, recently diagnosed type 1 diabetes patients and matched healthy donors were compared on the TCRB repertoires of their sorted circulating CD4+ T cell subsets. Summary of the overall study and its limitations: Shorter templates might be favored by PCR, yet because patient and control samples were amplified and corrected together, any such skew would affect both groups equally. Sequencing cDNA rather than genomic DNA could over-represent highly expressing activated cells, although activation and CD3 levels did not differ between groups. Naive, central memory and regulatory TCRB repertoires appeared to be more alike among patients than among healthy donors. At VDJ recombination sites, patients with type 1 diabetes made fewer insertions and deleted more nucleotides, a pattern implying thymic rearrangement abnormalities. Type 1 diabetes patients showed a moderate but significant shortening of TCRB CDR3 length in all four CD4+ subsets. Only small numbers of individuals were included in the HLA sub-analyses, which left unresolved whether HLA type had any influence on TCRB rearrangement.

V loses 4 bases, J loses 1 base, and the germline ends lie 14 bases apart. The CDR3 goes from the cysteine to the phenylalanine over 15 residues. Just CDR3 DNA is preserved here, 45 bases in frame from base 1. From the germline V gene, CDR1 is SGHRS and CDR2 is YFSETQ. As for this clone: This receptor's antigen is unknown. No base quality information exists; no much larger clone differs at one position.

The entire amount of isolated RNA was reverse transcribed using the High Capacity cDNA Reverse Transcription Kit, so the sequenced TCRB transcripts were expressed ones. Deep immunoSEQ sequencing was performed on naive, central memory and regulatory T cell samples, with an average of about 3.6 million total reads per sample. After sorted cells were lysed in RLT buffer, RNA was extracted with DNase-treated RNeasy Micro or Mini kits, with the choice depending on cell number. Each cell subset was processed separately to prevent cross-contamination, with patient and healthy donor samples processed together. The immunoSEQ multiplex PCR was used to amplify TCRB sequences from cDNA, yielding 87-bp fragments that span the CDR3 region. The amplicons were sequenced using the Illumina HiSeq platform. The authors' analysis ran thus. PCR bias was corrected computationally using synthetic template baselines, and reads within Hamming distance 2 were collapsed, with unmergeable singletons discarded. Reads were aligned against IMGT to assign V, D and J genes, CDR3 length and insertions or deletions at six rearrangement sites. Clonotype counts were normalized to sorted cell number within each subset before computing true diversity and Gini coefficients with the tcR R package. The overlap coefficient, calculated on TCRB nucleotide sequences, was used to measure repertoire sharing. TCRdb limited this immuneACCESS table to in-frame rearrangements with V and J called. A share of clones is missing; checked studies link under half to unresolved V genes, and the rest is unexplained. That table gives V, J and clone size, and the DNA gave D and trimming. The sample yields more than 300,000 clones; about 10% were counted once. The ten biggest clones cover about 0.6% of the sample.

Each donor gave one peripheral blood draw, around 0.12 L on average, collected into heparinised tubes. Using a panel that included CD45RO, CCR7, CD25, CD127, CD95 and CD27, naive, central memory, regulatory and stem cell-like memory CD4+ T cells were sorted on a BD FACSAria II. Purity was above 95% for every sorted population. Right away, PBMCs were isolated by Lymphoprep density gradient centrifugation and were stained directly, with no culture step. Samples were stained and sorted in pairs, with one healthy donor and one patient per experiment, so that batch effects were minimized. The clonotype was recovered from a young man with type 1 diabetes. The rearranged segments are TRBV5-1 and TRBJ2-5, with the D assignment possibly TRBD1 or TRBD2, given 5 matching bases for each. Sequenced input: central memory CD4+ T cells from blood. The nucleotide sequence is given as TGCGCCAGCAGCGATCTACCCGGGGCCCAAGAGACCCAGTACTTC. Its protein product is CASSDLPGAQETQYF.